This T cell receptor (beta chain) was captured by sequencing in a study of T cells in Graves' hyperthyroidism and ophthalmopathy. Study-level background: Any treatment followed the collection of peripheral blood at initial diagnosis. General study points: Blood shared most expanded thyroid clonotypes above 0.001. The model predicted ophthalmopathy a median approximately 6.3 months before onset.

This CDR3 is 15 amino acids long. Trimming cost V 4 bases and J 4 bases, with 14 bases left between them. CDR1 is SGDLS, CDR2 YYNGEE, per germline. Concerning this clonotype itself: Its target is not known.

RNA transcripts were the template for amplifying TCR beta CDR3 regions. HTBI primers were employed in a first-round RT-PCR of the TCR CDR3. TCRdb analysed the multiplex PCR reads with MiXCR anew, one entry per CDR3 protein. The repertoire includes 210,000 or so distinct CDR3 sequences, 15% to 20% of them detected once, and roughly 53% sits in the top ten. The sample consisted of blood. The rearrangement joins TRBV9 to TRBJ2-2, with no clear D. The sequence came from a man aged 50 to 60 with Graves' hyperthyroidism. CDR3 region: CASSPGPAFTGELFF. The CDR3 DNA follows: TGTGCCAGCAGCCCGGGTCCCGCTTTCACCGGGGAGCTGTTTTTT.